This is a list of T cell receptor beta chains from one sample in a study of cytomegalovirus exposure and HLA in healthy donors. Profiling relied on immunoSEQ multiplex PCR, and the TCRdb table lists in-frame clones only, not all of them. The sample has 250,000 to 300,000 clones, 90% seen once; the top ten hold less than 0.4%. Sequenced input: PBMCs. The origin of the receptors is a woman between 18 and 29 years old in good health and CMV-seronegative. CDR3s include the opening cysteine and the closing phenylalanine or tryptophan. The order of the fields is clone size, D gene, V gene, J gene, CDR3 protein, CDR3 DNA. The D gene is left open where the match is weak. Where a row states a size, it is once, few, many or the class of an expanded clone; other rows omit it.

size: -; D: -; V: TRBV15; J: TRBJ1-2; CDR3: CATSRDQGPNYGYTF; DNA: TGTGCCACCAGCAGAGACCAGGGGCCCAACTATGGCTACACCTTC
size: -; D: -; V: TRBV28; J: TRBJ1-5; CDR3: CASSVTQGLPQHF; DNA: TGTGCCAGCAGTGTTACACAGGGCTTGCCCCAGCATTTT
size: -; D: -; V: TRBV9; J: TRBJ2-2; CDR3: CASSVSSGRTNTGELFF; DNA: TGTGCCAGCAGCGTTAGTTCAGGGCGCACGAACACCGGGGAGCTGTTTTTT
size: -; D: -; V: TRBV4-3; J: TRBJ1-2; CDR3: CASSQDIPDGYTF; DNA: TGCGCCAGCAGCCAAGACATTCCAGATGGCTACACCTTC
size: -; D: -; V: TRBV28; J: TRBJ1-3; CDR3: CASSFYLLAGNSGNTIYF; DNA: TGTGCCAGCAGTTTCTATCTCCTGGCAGGGAACTCTGGAAACACCATATATTTT
size: -; D: TRBD2; V: TRBV5-1; J: TRBJ2-3; CDR3: CASSLGSGGSRNTDTQYF; DNA: TGCGCCAGCAGCTTGGGTAGCGGGGGGAGCCGTAACACAGATACGCAGTATTTT
size: few; D: -; V: TRBV10-2; J: TRBJ1-2; CDR3: CASTQSADGYTF; DNA: TGCGCCAGCACACAGAGTGCCGATGGCTACACCTTC
size: -; D: TRBD1; V: TRBV7-2; J: TRBJ2-7; CDR3: CASSPTGGAFYEQYF; DNA: TGTGCCAGCAGCCCCACAGGGGGTGCATTTTACGAGCAGTACTTC
size: -; D: TRBD1; V: TRBV15; J: TRBJ1-5; CDR3: CATSGQGVPSNQPQHF; DNA: TGTGCCACCAGCGGACAGGGAGTCCCAAGCAATCAGCCCCAGCATTTT
size: -; D: -; V: TRBV5-4; J: TRBJ1-1; CDR3: CASSLGGEDTEAFF; DNA: TGTGCCAGCAGCTTGGGAGGGGAGGACACTGAAGCTTTCTTT
size: -; D: TRBD2; V: TRBV7-6; J: TRBJ2-7; CDR3: CASSSRGGAEQYF; DNA: TGTGCCAGCAGCTCCCGGGGGGGTGCTGAGCAGTACTTC
size: -; D: -; V: TRBV7-2; J: TRBJ1-2; CDR3: CASSLVRRPNYGYTF; DNA: TGTGCCAGCAGCTTAGTGCGGAGACCTAACTATGGCTACACCTTC
size: -; D: TRBD1; V: TRBV4-1; J: TRBJ2-1; CDR3: CASSPSDRGGLEFF; DNA: TGCGCCAGCAGCCCATCGGACAGGGGAGGGTTGGAGTTCTTC
size: -; D: -; V: TRBV7-3; J: TRBJ1-6; CDR3: CASSLLGSSGNSPLHF; DNA: TGTGCCAGCAGCTTACTGGGCAGCTCTGGGAATTCACCCCTCCACTTT
size: -; D: -; V: TRBV7-8; J: TRBJ1-3; CDR3: CASSFLSGNTIYF; DNA: TGTGCCAGCAGCTTTCTCTCTGGAAACACCATATATTTT
size: once; D: -; V: TRBV11-3; J: TRBJ2-3; CDR3: CASSRVADTQYF; DNA: TGTGCCAGCAGCCGGGTCGCCGACACGCAGTATTTT
size: -; D: -; V: TRBV10-1; J: TRBJ2-7; CDR3: CASSELQGLAYEQYF; DNA: TGCGCCAGCAGTGAGCTGCAGGGGTTGGCCTACGAGCAGTACTTC
size: -; D: TRBD2; V: TRBV29-1; J: TRBJ2-1; CDR3: CSVDREGSSYNEQFF; DNA: TGCAGCGTTGACAGGGAGGGGAGCTCCTACAATGAGCAGTTCTTC
size: -; D: -; V: TRBV7-2; J: TRBJ1-1; CDR3: CASGREGGTEAFF; DNA: TGTGCCAGCGGAAGGGAGGGAGGTACTGAAGCTTTCTTT
size: once; D: TRBD2; V: TRBV28; J: TRBJ2-5; CDR3: CASSSLAGGNQETQYF; DNA: TGTGCCAGCAGTTCGCTAGCGGGGGGGAACCAAGAGACCCAGTACTTC